Following are 21 T cell receptor beta chains from one sample sequenced in a study of STAT5B mutations in CD4+ large granular lymphocyte leukemia. Clones were read by immunoSEQ multiplex PCR, and TCRdb kept only the in-frame ones, dropping some. The profile shows tens of thousands of clones, approximately 85% of them singletons. The sequenced sample consisted of CD4+ T cells from blood buffy coats. These receptor sequences come from a human donor in good health.

The table lists this clone with a few counts. The chain links TRBV5-1 to TRBJ1-2; D may be TRBD1 (6 bases). The CDR3 has 13 amino acids. V was clipped by 5 bases and J by 3 bases, with 11 bases between them. The germline V gene encodes CDR1 SGHRS and CDR2 YFSETQ. The CDR3 loop reads CASSVDSHYGYTF. The CDR3 DNA reads TGCGCCAGCAGTGTGGACAGTCACTATGGCTACACCTTC. Supplemented by reference TRBV5-1 and TRBJ1-2, the full variable domain reads KAGVTQTPRYLIKTRGQQVTLSCSPISGHRSVSWYQQTPGQGLQFLFEYFSETQRNKGNFPGRFSGRQFSNSRSEMNVSTLELGDSALYLCASSVDSHYGYTFGSGTRLTVV.

The chain has TRBV4-1 and TRBJ2-3; 9 bases line up with TRBD2. The length of the CDR3 is 16 residues. After removal of 1 base from V and 4 bases from J, the junction contained 6 bases not matched to a gene. Germline V gene lookup returns CDR1 MGHRA and CDR2 YSYEKL. CDR3 amino acids: CASSQGRGGLPDTQYF. The CDR3 bases are TGCGCCAGCAGCCAAGGGCGGGGGGGCCTTCCAGATACGCAGTATTTT.

This clone showed up just once. For the CDR3, the DNA is TGCGCCAGCAGCCCTCGGGGACTAGCGGGGAACACAGATACGCAGTATTTT. This translates into CASSPRGLAGNTDTQYF. The chain recombines TRBV4-1 with TRBJ2-3; 13 bases are shared with TRBD2. With V trimmed by 4 bases and J by 2 bases, 6 bases remained unmatched. The germline V gene has CDR1 MGHRA and CDR2 YSYEKL. This CDR3 has 17 amino acids.

The CDR3 nucleotides read TGTGCCAGCAGAGACACAGGGGGCACTGAAGCTTTCTTT. Translated, it gives CASRDTGGTEAFF. The chain has TRBV6-5 and TRBJ1-1; TRBD1 agrees at 8 bases. This CDR3 is 13 amino acids long. Germline V lookup: CDR1 MNHEY, CDR2 SVGAGI. The trim removed 6 bases at V and 4 bases at J, leaving 4 bases unmatched.

V is TRBV7-3 and J is TRBJ1-1; possibly TRBD1 for D (6 bases). Germline lookup yields CDR1 SGHTA and CDR2 FQGTGA. V lost 2 bases to trimming and J lost 3 bases, with 10 bases between them. This CDR3 region has 14 residues. The CDR3 spells CASSLQGTYTEAFF. CDR3 coding DNA: TGTGCCAGCAGCTTACAGGGGACATACACTGAAGCTTTCTTT.

This chain links TRBV27 with TRBJ1-5, with 7 bases matching TRBD1. The CDR3 has 15 residues. J lost 7 bases, V lost 5 bases, and 11 bases had no gene match. From germline, CDR1 is MNHEY and CDR2 SMNVEV (reference sequence). Written as DNA, the CDR3 is TGTGCCAGCAGTCAGACAGGGATTCGGCCCCAGCCCCAGCATTTT. The encoded protein is CASSQTGIRPQPQHF.

This rearrangement joins TRBV4-1 to TRBJ1-6; 7 bases agree with TRBD1. The CDR3 covers 15 residues. With V trimmed by 0 bases and J by 11 bases, 7 bases remained unmatched. Germline V gene data show CDR1 as MGHRA and CDR2 as YSYEKL. The CDR3 here is CASSQEGTANPPLHF. The CDR3 DNA follows: TGCGCCAGCAGCCAAGAGGGGACAGCGAATCCACCCCTCCACTTT.

This clone was counted a few times. This chain joins TRBV7-6 and TRBJ2-7; possible D gene TRBD2, 5 bases. Germline V gene sequence: CDR1 SGHVS, CDR2 FNYEAQ. The CDR3 extends over 16 amino acids. The V end was cut by 0 bases, the J end by 4 bases, with 16 bases between. In DNA form, the CDR3 reads TGTGCCAGCAGCTTAGCGGAGGACCCCGGGTCGTACGAGCAGTACTTC. It encodes CASSLAEDPGSYEQYF.

This clone ranks as medium-sized (0.01 to 0.1%). This sequence joins TRBV30 and TRBJ1-6; TRBD1 matches 7 bases. CDR3 size: 13 residues. V trimming: 5 bases; J trimming: 6 bases; junction bases outside the gene matches: 4. The germline gives CDR1 GTSNPN, CDR2 SVGIG (reference sequence). The CDR3, as DNA: TGTGCCTGGGAAGGGACAGTTAATTCACCCCTCCACTTT. The encoded protein is CAWEGTVNSPLHF.

The V gene is TRBV6-5, the J gene TRBJ2-4, with TRBD1 as a possible D gene (5 bases). CDR3 size: 14 residues. Germline values: CDR1 MNHEY, CDR2 SVGAGI. Trimming left V 6 bases short and J 10 bases short, with 19 bases between. DNA of the CDR3: TGTGCCAGCAGACCACAGGCTGATTCGGGTATTCAGTACTTC. Translated, it gives CASRPQADSGIQYF.

The J gene is TRBJ2-7, the V gene TRBV7-8; D remains unclear. The CDR3 covers 15 residues. Germline V gene lookup returns CDR1 SGHVS and CDR2 FQNEAQ. The germline V and J ends were trimmed by 2 bases and 3 bases, with 14 bases remaining between them. The CDR3 bases are TGTGCCAGCAGCTTAACGTTTACGGCAAACTACGAGCAGTACTTC. This codes for CASSLTFTANYEQYF.

This rearrangement joins TRBV9 to TRBJ2-7; 15 nucleotides agree with TRBD2. J gave up 0 bases and V 3 bases, and 10 bases lay outside the gene matches. The CDR3 consists of 19 residues. From germline, CDR1 is SGDLS and CDR2 YYNGEE. CDR3 residues: CASSAFPGLAGGSSYEQYF. CDR3 DNA sequence: TGTGCCAGCAGCGCCTTCCCGGGACTAGCGGGGGGAAGCTCCTACGAGCAGTACTTC.

V gene TRBV5-4 combines with J gene TRBJ2-1; D call uncertain. V was shortened by 0 bases and J by 4 bases, with 5 bases between the two germline ends. Germline V gene sequence: CDR1 SGHNT, CDR2 YYREEE (reference sequence). CDR3 length: 13 residues. The CDR3 protein is CASSLDSYNEQFF. DNA of the CDR3: TGTGCCAGCAGCTTGGACAGTTACAATGAGCAGTTCTTC.

The chain recombines TRBV6-5 with TRBJ2-3, with 10 bases that match TRBD1. The CDR3 runs to 15 residues. Germline loops: CDR1 MNHEY, CDR2 SVGAGI. V lost 6 bases and J lost 4; bases outside the gene matches: 7. The CDR3 region is CASSNRDRGSDTQYF. In nucleotides, the CDR3 is TGTGCCAGCAGCAACCGGGACAGGGGTTCAGATACGCAGTATTTT.

The chain employs TRBV7-2 and TRBJ1-4; D ambiguous. The CDR3 has 13 amino acids. CDR1 is SGHTA and CDR2 is FQGNSA in the germline V gene. V lost 1 base and J lost 5, with 5 bases in between. The CDR3 nucleotides are TGTGCCAGCAGCTTAGGTCCGAATGAAAAACTGTTTTTT. Translated: CASSLGPNEKLFF. Together with reference TRBV7-2 and TRBJ1-4, the CDR3 gives the full variable domain: GAGVSQSPSNKVTEKGKDVELRCDPISGHTALYWYRQSLGQGLEFLIYFQGNSAPDKSGLPSDRFSAERTGGSVSTLTIQRTQQEDSAVYLCASSLGPNEKLFFGSGTQLSVL.

The V and J genes are TRBV5-1 and TRBJ1-4, with 7 positions matching TRBD1. In germline, CDR1 is SGHRS, CDR2 YFSETQ. The V and J ends lost 0 bases and 3 bases, in that order; junction bases with no gene match: 5. This CDR3 contains 16 residues. The chain's CDR3 is CASSLARGSANEKLFF. The CDR3 DNA follows: TGCGCCAGCAGCTTGGCCAGGGGGTCGGCTAATGAAAAACTGTTTTTT.

This clone came up a few times. The chain employs TRBV18 and TRBJ1-5, with 8 bases matching TRBD1. V gave up 6 bases and J gave up 5 bases; unmatched junction bases: 3. The CDR3 loop spans 13 amino acids. CDR1 is KGHSH, CDR2 LQKENI, per germline. The CDR3 loop is CASSPGQDQPQHF. For the CDR3, the DNA is TGTGCCAGCTCCCCGGGACAGGATCAGCCCCAGCATTTT.

V is TRBV5-1 and J is TRBJ2-3; 9 bases align to TRBD2. Trimming took 1 base from V and 4 from J; bases not matched to a gene: 7. There are 16 residues in the CDR3. From germline, CDR1 is SGHRS and CDR2 YFSETQ. The CDR3 coding sequence is TGCGCCAGCAGCTTGTTGGCTAGCGGGAACGCAGATACGCAGTATTTT. This encodes CASSLLASGNADTQYF. Looking up the rest from reference TRBV5-1 and TRBJ2-3 gives the full variable domain: KAGVTQTPRYLIKTRGQQVTLSCSPISGHRSVSWYQQTPGQGLQFLFEYFSETQRNKGNFPGRFSGRQFSNSRSEMNVSTLELGDSALYLCASSLLASGNADTQYFGPGTRLTVL.

The chain has TRBV28 and TRBJ1-4, with D unclear. Between the trimmed V and J ends, which lost 2 bases and 0 bases, there was a span of 13 bases. This CDR3 is 17 amino acids long. CDR1 MDHEN and CDR2 SYDVKM come from the germline V gene. CDR3 loop: CASSLTLKYATNEKLFF. DNA for the CDR3: TGTGCCAGCAGTTTAACCCTAAAATATGCAACTAATGAAAAACTGTTTTTT.

The chain couples TRBV9 to TRBJ2-5, with D hard to call. Deletions cut 0 bases from V and 5 bases from J, with 8 bases between. Germline V gene lookup returns CDR1 SGDLS and CDR2 YYNGEE. The CDR3 has 13 amino acids. The CDR3 protein is CASSVVEFETQYF. Written as DNA, the CDR3 is TGTGCCAGCAGCGTAGTTGAATTTGAGACCCAGTACTTC.

The J gene is TRBJ2-1, the V gene TRBV19, with D unresolved. Looked up from germline, CDR1 is LNHDA and CDR2 is SQIVND (reference sequence). This CDR3 spans 14 amino acids. V was pared by 8 bases and J by 7 bases, with 18 bases between. CDR3 protein: CASSTPGEINEQFF. DNA for the CDR3: TGTGCCAGTTCCACTCCCGGCGAAATAAATGAGCAGTTCTTC.